These 21 T cell receptor beta chains originate from one sample sequenced in a study of T cell changes during pregnancy in multiple sclerosis. Here immunoSEQ multiplex PCR was the method, and the copy in TCRdb shows in-frame clones only, minus some. Among around 58,000 clones listed, 90% to 95% were seen once. The specimen comprised peripheral blood, sampled before pregnancy. The source of these receptors is a female donor with multiple sclerosis, enrolled in a pregnancy study.

The rearrangement links TRBV7-2 to TRBJ2-3, with no clear D. The CDR3 totals 14 residues. V shed 3 bases and J shed 0 bases, with 7 bases lying between them. The germline V gene encodes CDR1 SGHTA and CDR2 FQGNSA. CDR3 coding DNA: TGTGCCAGCAGCTTGAGTGCTAGCACAGATACGCAGTATTTT. Encoded protein: CASSLSASTDTQYF.

The chain carries TRBV19 and TRBJ2-3, with 9 bases identical to TRBD2. V was pared by 4 bases and J by 3 bases, with 11 bases of the junction left unmatched. The CDR3 is 17 residues long. Germline values: CDR1 LNHDA, CDR2 SQIVND (reference sequence). The CDR3 loop reads CASSTRRLAGTTDTQYF. As DNA, the CDR3 is TGTGCCAGTAGTACGAGGAGGCTAGCGGGGACAACAGATACGCAGTATTTT.

The chain couples TRBV19 to TRBJ2-7, with 8 positions matching TRBD1. With V trimmed by 8 bases and J by 3 bases, 6 bases remained unmatched. CDR3 length equals 13 residues. Looked up from germline, CDR1 is LNHDA and CDR2 is SQIVND (reference sequence). The CDR3 DNA reads as TGTGCCAGTGCCCCTGACAGGGGCTACGAGCAGTACTTC. Protein: CASAPDRGYEQYF. The complete variable domain, with remaining parts taken from reference TRBV19 and TRBJ2-7, reads DGGITQSPKYLFRKEGQNVTLSCEQNLNHDAMYWYRQDPGQGLRLIYYSQIVNDFQKGDIAEGYSVSREKKESFPLTVTSAQKNPTAFYLCASAPDRGYEQYFGPGTRLTVT.

J is TRBJ1-5 and V is TRBV9; D unclear. The germline CDR1 and CDR2 sequences are SGDLS and YYNGEE. The V gene lost 0 bases and the J gene lost 9 bases, with 13 bases spanning the gap. This CDR3 region has 14 residues. The CDR3 DNA reads as TGTGCCAGCAGCGTAGGAGGGTCCGAGACGCCCCAGCATTTT. This sequence encodes CASSVGGSETPQHF.

The gene calls are TRBV27 and TRBJ2-7; 10 bases line up with TRBD1. This CDR3 comprises 15 residues. V shed 6 bases, J shed 4 bases, and the junction held 9 bases outside the gene matches. Germline-derived CDR1 and CDR2 are MNHEY and SMNVEV (reference sequence). The CDR3 sequence is CASSPVPGQGYEQYF. CDR3 sequence (DNA): TGTGCCAGCAGCCCAGTCCCGGGACAGGGGTACGAGCAGTACTTC.

The rearrangement links TRBV6-5 to TRBJ2-2; D ambiguous. The CDR3 is 14 amino acids. In germline, CDR1 is MNHEY, CDR2 SVGAGI. Between the trimmed V and J ends, which lost 7 bases and 1 base, there was a span of 10 bases. As DNA, the CDR3 is TGTGCCAGCACCGTGACTGGGAACACCGGGGAGCTGTTTTTT. It yields the protein CASTVTGNTGELFF.

The chain carries TRBV28 and TRBJ1-1, with a possible D match to TRBD1 (6 bases). CDR1 and CDR2 (germline): MDHEN, SYDVKM. There are 12 residues in the CDR3. Deletions cut 5 bases from V and 3 bases from J, with 7 bases between. The CDR3, as DNA: TGTGCCAGCAGTACAGGGCACACTGAAGCTTTCTTT. This codes for CASSTGHTEAFF.

The chain links TRBV4-2 to TRBJ1-3, with D tentatively TRBD1 (6 bases). Looked up from germline, CDR1 is LGHNA and CDR2 is YNFKEQ. CDR3 length equals 18 residues. V lost 5 bases to trimming and J lost 4 bases, with 24 bases between them. CDR3 sequence reads: CASSFPHKGEGRGNTIYF. For the CDR3, the DNA is TGTGCCAGCAGCTTCCCGCATAAGGGGGAAGGGAGAGGAAACACCATATATTTT.

The CDR3 loop is CASSYGADNQPQHF. In DNA, the CDR3 is TGTGCCAGCAGTTACGGGGCAGATAATCAGCCCCAGCATTTT. V and J are TRBV6-6 and TRBJ1-5; D perhaps matches TRBD1 (5 bases). The CDR3 runs to 14 residues. Germline lookup yields CDR1 MNHNY and CDR2 SVGAGI (reference sequence). V lost 2 bases, J lost 4 bases, and 9 bases lay in between.

The chain combines TRBV7-2 with TRBJ2-5, with TRBD2 identical over 7 bases. Germline-derived CDR1 and CDR2 are SGHTA and FQGNSA. Trimming removed 0 bases from V and 4 bases from J; junction bases left unmatched: 5. The CDR3 is 15 amino acids. The CDR3 region has the DNA TGTGCCAGCAGCTTAGCAGGGGACTACTCAGAGACCCAGTACTTC. It translates to CASSLAGDYSETQYF.

This chain links TRBV9 with TRBJ2-7; D may be TRBD1 (6 bases). Germline-derived CDR1 and CDR2 are SGDLS and YYNGEE. This CDR3 has 14 residues. Trimming left V 2 bases short and J 3 bases short, with 12 bases between. The CDR3 coding sequence is TGTGCCAGCAGCGTGGGGGACACCCACTACGAGCAGTACTTC. Protein: CASSVGDTHYEQYF.

The rearrangement links TRBV7-7 to TRBJ2-5; D perhaps matches TRBD1 (6 bases). Germline CDR1 and CDR2: SSHAT and FNYEAQ (reference sequence). This CDR3 has 13 residues. V lost 6 bases and J 5 bases, leaving 13 bases between the germline ends. Here the CDR3 DNA reads TGTGCCAGCAGTAGGGGGAGTTGGGAGACCCAGTACTTC. Its translation: CASSRGSWETQYF.

The V gene is TRBV25-1, the J gene TRBJ1-1; 8 bases map to TRBD1. This CDR3 has 14 amino acids. J was trimmed by 0 bases and V by 8 bases; bases with no gene match: 5. Germline CDR1 reads MGHDK; CDR2 reads SYGVNS. The chain's CDR3 is CASSMTGVNTEAFF. The DNA for the CDR3 is TGTGCCAGCTCAATGACAGGGGTGAACACTGAAGCTTTCTTT. The variable domain in full, with the rest retrieved from reference TRBV25-1 and TRBJ1-1, is EADIYQTPRYLVIGTGKKITLECSQTMGHDKMYWYQQDPGMELHLIHYSYGVNSTEKGDLSSESTVSRIRTEHFPLTLESARPSHTSQYLCASSMTGVNTEAFFGQGTRLTVV.

The gene calls are TRBV6-1 and TRBJ1-5; D is ambiguous. This CDR3 spans 12 amino acids. Germline V gives CDR1 MNHNS, CDR2 SASEGT. The V gene lost 4 bases and the J gene lost 4 bases, with 5 bases spanning the gap. The DNA of the CDR3 is TGTGCCAGCAGTGGCAGAAATCAGCCCCAGCATTTT. Translated: CASSGRNQPQHF.

The genes are TRBV18 and TRBJ1-3; no clear D gene. CDR3 length: 17 amino acids. The V end lost 4 bases, the J end lost 4 bases, and 20 bases lay between the germline ends. Looked up from germline, CDR1 is KGHSH and CDR2 is LQKENI. This CDR3 reads CASSQLTSGVVGNTIYF. In DNA, the CDR3 is TGTGCCAGCTCACAACTCACCTCCGGGGTGGTAGGAAACACCATATATTTT.

This clone showed up just a few times. The chain links TRBV18 to TRBJ2-3; D might be TRBD2 (6 bases). With 2 bases removed from V and 0 bases from J, the gap between germline ends came to 12 bases. CDR1 and CDR2 from the germline V gene are KGHSH and LQKENI. This CDR3 is 16 amino acids long. The CDR3 loop is CASSPALATSTDTQYF. CDR3 sequence (DNA): TGTGCCAGCTCACCAGCTCTAGCGACTAGCACAGATACGCAGTATTTT.

V is TRBV7-2 and J is TRBJ2-4; 10 positions agree with TRBD2. Germline values: CDR1 SGHTA, CDR2 FQGNSA. The CDR3 totals 17 residues. Unmatched junction bases numbered 4, after V lost 0 bases and J lost 2 bases. The CDR3 region is CASSLALAGATKNIQYF. For the CDR3, the DNA is TGTGCCAGCAGCTTAGCGCTAGCGGGGGCCACCAAAAACATTCAGTACTTC. The variable domain in full, with the rest retrieved from reference TRBV7-2 and TRBJ2-4, is GAGVSQSPSNKVTEKGKDVELRCDPISGHTALYWYRQSLGQGLEFLIYFQGNSAPDKSGLPSDRFSAERTGGSVSTLTIQRTQQEDSAVYLCASSLALAGATKNIQYFGAGTRLSVL.

This chain joins TRBV6-4 and TRBJ1-5; TRBD1 matches at 7 bases. Germline V lookup: CDR1 MRHNA, CDR2 SNTAGT. Losses at the gene ends were 3 bases for V and 7 bases for J; bases not matched to a gene: 6. The CDR3 totals 14 residues. DNA of the CDR3: TGTGCCAGCAGTGAAGGGGGCGCGGGCCAGCCCCAGCATTTT. Translating gives CASSEGGAGQPQHF.

The rearrangement joins TRBV7-2 to TRBJ2-7; D might be TRBD1 (6 bases). Germline V gene sequence: CDR1 SGHTA, CDR2 FQGNSA. Trimming removed 1 base at V and 5 bases at J, with 12 bases between. The CDR3 is 14 residues long. CDR3 bases: TGTGCCAGCAGCTTAGACAGGGCAAACAACGAGCAGTACTTC. Translating gives CASSLDRANNEQYF.

The rearrangement joins TRBV10-3 to TRBJ2-2, with a weak D call TRBD1 (5 bases). Germline values: CDR1 ENHRY, CDR2 SYGVKD. V was shortened by 5 bases and J by 6 bases, with 13 bases between the two germline ends. The CDR3 extends over 14 amino acids. CDR3 in DNA: TGTGCCATCAGTAGACAGCAAGGGGCCGGGGAGCTGTTTTTT. It codes for CAISRQQGAGELFF.

The V gene is TRBV9, the J gene TRBJ2-5; 12 bases agree with TRBD2. CDR3 length: 16 residues. In germline, CDR1 is SGDLS, CDR2 YYNGEE. Unmatched junction bases numbered 8, after V lost 4 bases and J lost 4 bases. The DNA of the CDR3 is TGTGCCAGCAGCCCCCGCCTAGCGGGGGGGGGAGAGACCCAGTACTTC. It encodes CASSPRLAGGGETQYF. Full variable domain (remainder filled in from reference TRBV9 and TRBJ2-5): DSGVTQTPKHLITATGQRVTLRCSPRSGDLSVYWYQQSLDQGLQFLIQYYNGEERAKGNILERFSAQQFPDLHSELNLSSLELGDSALYFCASSPRLAGGGETQYFGPGTRLLVL.